This T cell receptor (beta chain) emerged from a study of blood T cells in healthy people across ages. Study details: Template switching retrieved approximately one barcoded beta molecule for each two T cells.

Concerning this clonotype itself: The antigen remains undetermined. Sequence at one end of the junction differs from germline and may be a read error.

Roughly 9.2 milliliters of peripheral blood were drawn from each donor into EDTA-treated tubes. With each sample, at least 5 micrograms of total RNA were extracted. In germline, CDR1 is SQVTM, CDR2 ANQGSEA. This CDR3 comprises 14 residues. Using a J-beta primer mix together with a sample-barcoded 5' primer, a second PCR was run for roughly 6 to 12 cycles. TCRdb re-called the 5' RACE reads with MiXCR, one entry per CDR3 protein. The sample includes 1.5 million to 2 million distinct CDR3 sequences, about 32% of them seen just once. General study findings and limits: Estimated diversity across one million T cells was deemed an underestimate.

The TCR originated in a woman in her twenties or thirties in good health. The V call is TRBV29-1, the J call TRBJ2-1; TRBD2 matches at 9 bases. Sequencing was done on a sample of blood. The CDR3 bases are TGCAGCGTTGGAGCGGGAGGACGGGCGAATGGGCAGTTCTTC. Translated, it gives CSVGAGGRANGQFF.